Described below is a single T cell receptor beta chain sequence and its context. Its antigen target is currently unknown. Base qualities are not provided; no much larger clone lies one nucleotide away. The record originates from a study of lymphopenia after photon versus proton radiotherapy (dated by TCRdb to the late 2010s). For context, the study as a whole: In patients with gastrointestinal tumors who developed high-grade lymphopenia, the study compared the immunological effects of photon radiation therapy with those of proton radiation therapy. The goal of the study was to describe how the two radiation modalities differ in their effects on the immune system. The 15 to 20 patients in the cohort had gastrointestinal tumors, were treated with either photon or proton therapy, and subsequently developed lymphopenia. The paper's findings and limits, for the study overall: Across the cohort, a larger post-nadir drop in TCR diversity was inversely correlated with overall survival time among patients who died. The survival association was assessed only in patients who died, and better survival with proton therapy was presented by the authors as a possibility rather than a demonstrated result. During treatment, patients who received proton therapy stayed relatively stable, whereas patients who received photon therapy lost naive T cells and TCR diversity and gained effector/memory populations. After the lymphocyte count nadir, repertoires from photon-treated patients showed oligoclonal expansion, particularly of CD8+ Temra cells, and this expansion drove the decline in diversity.

The library came from the immunoSEQ multiplex PCR assay. Deep sequencing of rearranged TCR beta loci, alongside multiparametric flow cytometry, was used to profile T cell repertoires. The table was pulled from immuneACCESS by TCRdb, which kept in-frame rearrangements only. Such tables lose some clones; where checked, under half of the loss comes from unresolved V genes, and the rest has no known cause. Across this sample there are about 12,000 clones, with about 90% seen only once. The ten biggest clones cover about 3.1% of the sample. CDR3 length: 16 amino acids, cysteine to phenylalanine. Of all the DNA, just the CDR3 is kept, 48 bases in frame from base 1. Sequences SQVTM (CDR1) and ANQGSEA (CDR2) are obtained from the germline V gene. Ends trimmed: V by 0 bases, J by 6 bases; bases unmatched to a gene: 3.

The sequence derives from a man aged 55 to 70 with pancreatic cancer. The input for sequencing was peripheral blood, taken from a patient treated with proton-based radiotherapy. The rearrangement combines TRBV29-1 with TRBJ2-1; 15 of the junction bases match TRBD2. The base sequence is TGCAGCGTTGAAGATCGGACTAGCGGGAGGGCCAATGAGCAGTTCTTC. It codes for CSVEDRTSGRANEQFF.